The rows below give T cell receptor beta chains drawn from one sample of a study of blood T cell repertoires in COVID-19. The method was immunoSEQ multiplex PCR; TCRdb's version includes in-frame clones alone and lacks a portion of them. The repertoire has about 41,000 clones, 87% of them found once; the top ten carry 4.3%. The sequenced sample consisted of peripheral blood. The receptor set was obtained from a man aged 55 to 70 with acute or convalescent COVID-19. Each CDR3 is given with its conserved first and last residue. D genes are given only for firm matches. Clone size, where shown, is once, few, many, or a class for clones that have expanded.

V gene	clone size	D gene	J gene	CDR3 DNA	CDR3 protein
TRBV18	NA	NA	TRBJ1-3	TGTGCCAGCTCACCCTCGGGCAGGGTAGCTGGAAACACCATATATTTT	CASSPSGRVAGNTIYF
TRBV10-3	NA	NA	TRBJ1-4	TGTGCCATCAGTGATACAGGGCCGAATGAAAAACTGTTTTTT	CAISDTGPNEKLFF
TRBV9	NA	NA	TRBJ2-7	TGTGCCAGCAGCCCATTCTCTAGCCAAAGCTCCTACGAGCAGTACTTC	CASSPFSSQSSYEQYF
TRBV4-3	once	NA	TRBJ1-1	TGCGCCAGCAGCCAAGCCACGGTACCGAACACTGAAGCTTTCTTT	CASSQATVPNTEAFF
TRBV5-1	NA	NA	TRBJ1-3	TGCGCCAGCAGCTTGGACGGGGGACCTGGAAACACCATATATTTT	CASSLDGGPGNTIYF
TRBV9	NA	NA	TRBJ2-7	TGTGCCAGCAGCGTAGGAGGACCAACAGGGCTCGAGCAGTACTTC	CASSVGGPTGLEQYF
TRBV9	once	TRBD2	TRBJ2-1	TGTGCCAGCAGCGCGGCGAGGCGACCTCAAGCGGGGCTGTCCTACAATGAGCAGTTCTTC	CASSAARRPQAGLSYNEQFF
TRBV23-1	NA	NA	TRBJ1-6	TGCGCCAGCAGTCAAGTTCCCGGGTATAATAATTCACCCCTCCACTTT	CASSQVPGYNNSPLHF
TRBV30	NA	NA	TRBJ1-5	TGTGCCTGGAGTGGAACAGGGTTAAGCGGTCAGCCCCAGCATTTT	CAWSGTGLSGQPQHF
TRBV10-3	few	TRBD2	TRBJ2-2	TGTGCCATCGGGCGTCCTAGGACTAGCGGCAACACCGGGGAGCTGTTTTTT	CAIGRPRTSGNTGELFF
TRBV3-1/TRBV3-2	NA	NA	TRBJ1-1	TGTGCCAGCAGCCAATTTAACACAGGTGAAGCTTTCTTT	CASSQFNTGEAFF
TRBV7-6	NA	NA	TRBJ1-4	TGTGCCAGCAGCTTAAGTAGAACAGGCCTTAATGAAAAACTGTTTTTT	CASSLSRTGLNEKLFF
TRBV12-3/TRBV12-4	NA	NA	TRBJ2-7	TGTGTCAGCAGCTCAGGATTACCCTACGAGCAGTACTTC	CVSSSGLPYEQYF